The present T cell receptor beta chain was sequenced within a study of OX40 agonist ivuxolimab in advanced cancers. On the study more broadly: Of mixed ages from about 23 to 90 and averaging about 56 years, the group was approximately 80% male.

Measured with immunoSEQ multiplex PCR; TCRdb has only the in-frame clones, and not every one. The table shows around 47,000 clones, with 75% to 90% occurring only once. The germline V gene has CDR1 SEHNR and CDR2 FQNEAQ (reference sequence). The CDR3 runs to 14 residues. V lost 1 base and J lost 6, with 10 bases in between. Patients who had autoimmune disease history or got systemic immunosuppression were left out. This TCR was sampled from an adult with an advanced solid tumor such as melanoma, head and neck, liver or kidney cancer. This specimen was CD4+ or CD8+ T cells sorted from blood, taken in a trial of the OX40 agonist ivuxolimab. This rearrangement joins TRBV7-9 to TRBJ1-3; the D is unclear. CDR3 bases: TGTGCCAGCAGCTTAGTTTCCGCCACAAACACCATATATTTT. This translates into CASSLVSATNTIYF.